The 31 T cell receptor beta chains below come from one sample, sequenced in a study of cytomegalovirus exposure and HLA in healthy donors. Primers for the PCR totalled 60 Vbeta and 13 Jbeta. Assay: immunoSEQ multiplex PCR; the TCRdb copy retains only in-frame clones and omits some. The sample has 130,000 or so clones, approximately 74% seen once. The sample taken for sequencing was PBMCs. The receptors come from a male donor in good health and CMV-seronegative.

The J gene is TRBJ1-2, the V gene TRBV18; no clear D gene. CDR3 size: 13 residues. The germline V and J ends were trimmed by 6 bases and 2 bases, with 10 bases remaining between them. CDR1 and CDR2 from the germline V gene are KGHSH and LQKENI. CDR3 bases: TGTGCCAGCTCTTCGACGGAGAACTATGGCTACACCTTC. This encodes CASSSTENYGYTF. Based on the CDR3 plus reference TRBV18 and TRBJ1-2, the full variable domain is NAGVMQNPRHLVRRRGQEARLRCSPMKGHSHVYWYRQLPEEGLKFMVYLQKENIIDESGMPKERFSAEFPKEGPSILRIQQVVRGDSAAYFCASSSTENYGYTFGSGTRLTVV.

In DNA, the CDR3 is TGCGCCAGCAGCCAAGAAAGGCGGGACTCCTACGAGCAGTACTTC. Encoded protein: CASSQERRDSYEQYF. The chain recombines TRBV4-3 with TRBJ2-7, with D maybe TRBD2 (6 bases). In germline, CDR1 is LGHNA, CDR2 YSLEER. Trimming cost V 0 bases and J 0 bases, with 9 bases left between them. This CDR3 contains 15 residues.

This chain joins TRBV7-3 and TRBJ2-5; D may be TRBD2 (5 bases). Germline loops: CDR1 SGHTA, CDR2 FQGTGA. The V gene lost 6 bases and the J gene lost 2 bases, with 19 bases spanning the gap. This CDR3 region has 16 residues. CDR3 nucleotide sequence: TGTGCCAGCAGTCCTCGGGGTCGCGAGCCGCAAGAGACCCAGTACTTC. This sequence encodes CASSPRGREPQETQYF.

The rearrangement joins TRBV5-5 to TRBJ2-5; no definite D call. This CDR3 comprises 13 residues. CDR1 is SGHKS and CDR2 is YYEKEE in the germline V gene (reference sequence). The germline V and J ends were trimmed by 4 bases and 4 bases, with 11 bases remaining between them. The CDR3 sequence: CASSITESETQYF. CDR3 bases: TGTGCCAGCAGCATAACAGAGTCAGAGACCCAGTACTTC.

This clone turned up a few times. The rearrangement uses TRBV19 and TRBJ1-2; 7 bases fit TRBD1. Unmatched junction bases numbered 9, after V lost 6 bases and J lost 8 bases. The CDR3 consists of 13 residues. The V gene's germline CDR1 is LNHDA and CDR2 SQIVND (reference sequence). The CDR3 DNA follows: TGTGCCAGTAGCCAACGACAGGGAAGGGGCTACACCTTC. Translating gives CASSQRQGRGYTF. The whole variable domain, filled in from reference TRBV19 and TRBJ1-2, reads DGGITQSPKYLFRKEGQNVTLSCEQNLNHDAMYWYRQDPGQGLRLIYYSQIVNDFQKGDIAEGYSVSREKKESFPLTVTSAQKNPTAFYLCASSQRQGRGYTFGSGTRLTVV.

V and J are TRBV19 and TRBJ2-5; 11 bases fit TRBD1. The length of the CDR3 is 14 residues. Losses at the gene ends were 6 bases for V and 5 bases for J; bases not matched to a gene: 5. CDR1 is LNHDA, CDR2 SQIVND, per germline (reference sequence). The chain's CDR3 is CASRGTGGSETQYF. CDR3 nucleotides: TGTGCCAGTAGGGGGACAGGGGGATCGGAGACCCAGTACTTC. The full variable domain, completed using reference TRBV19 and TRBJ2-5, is DGGITQSPKYLFRKEGQNVTLSCEQNLNHDAMYWYRQDPGQGLRLIYYSQIVNDFQKGDIAEGYSVSREKKESFPLTVTSAQKNPTAFYLCASRGTGGSETQYFGPGTRLLVL.

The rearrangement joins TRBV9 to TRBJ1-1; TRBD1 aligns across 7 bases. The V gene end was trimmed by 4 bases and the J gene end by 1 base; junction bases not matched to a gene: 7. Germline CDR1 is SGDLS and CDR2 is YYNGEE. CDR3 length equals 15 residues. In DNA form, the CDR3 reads TGTGCCAGCAGCCCGTCGACAGGGCCGAACACTGAAGCTTTCTTT. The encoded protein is CASSPSTGPNTEAFF.

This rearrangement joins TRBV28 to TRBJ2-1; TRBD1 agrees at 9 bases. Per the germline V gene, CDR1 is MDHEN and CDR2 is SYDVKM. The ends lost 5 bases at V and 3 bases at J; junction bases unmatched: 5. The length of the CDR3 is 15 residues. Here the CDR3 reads CASSPQGQGYNEQFF. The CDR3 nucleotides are TGTGCCAGCAGTCCGCAGGGACAGGGCTACAATGAGCAGTTCTTC.

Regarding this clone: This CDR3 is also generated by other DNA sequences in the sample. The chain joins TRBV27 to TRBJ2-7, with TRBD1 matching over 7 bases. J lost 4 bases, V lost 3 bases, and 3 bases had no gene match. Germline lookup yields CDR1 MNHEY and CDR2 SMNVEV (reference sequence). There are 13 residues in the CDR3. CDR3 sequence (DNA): TGTGCCAGCAGTTTGTACAGGGGTTACGAGCAGTACTTC. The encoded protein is CASSLYRGYEQYF.

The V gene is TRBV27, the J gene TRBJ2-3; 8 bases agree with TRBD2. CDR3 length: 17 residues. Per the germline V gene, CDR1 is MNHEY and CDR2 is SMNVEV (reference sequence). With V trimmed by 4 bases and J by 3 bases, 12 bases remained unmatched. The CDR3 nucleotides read TGTGCCAGCAGTTCCCTTACGACTAGCGAAGTAACAGATACGCAGTATTTT. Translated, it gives CASSSLTTSEVTDTQYF.

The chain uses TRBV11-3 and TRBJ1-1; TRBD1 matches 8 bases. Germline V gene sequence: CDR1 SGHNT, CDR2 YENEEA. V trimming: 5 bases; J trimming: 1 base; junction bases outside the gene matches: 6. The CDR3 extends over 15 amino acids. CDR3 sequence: CASSPQTGANTEAFF. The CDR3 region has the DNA TGTGCCAGCAGCCCGCAGACAGGGGCGAACACTGAAGCTTTCTTT.

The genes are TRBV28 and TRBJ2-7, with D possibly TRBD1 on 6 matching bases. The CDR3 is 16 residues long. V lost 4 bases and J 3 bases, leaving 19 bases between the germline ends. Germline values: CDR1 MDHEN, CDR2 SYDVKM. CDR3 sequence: CASSSQRDTPSYEQYF. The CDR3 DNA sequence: TGTGCCAGCAGTTCTCAAAGGGACACCCCTAGCTACGAGCAGTACTTC.

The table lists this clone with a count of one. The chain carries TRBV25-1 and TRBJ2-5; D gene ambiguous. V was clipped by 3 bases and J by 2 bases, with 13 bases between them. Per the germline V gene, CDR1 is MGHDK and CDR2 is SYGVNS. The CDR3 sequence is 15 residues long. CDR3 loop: CASSDLAVPQETQYF. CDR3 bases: TGTGCCAGCAGTGACTTGGCGGTCCCTCAAGAGACCCAGTACTTC.

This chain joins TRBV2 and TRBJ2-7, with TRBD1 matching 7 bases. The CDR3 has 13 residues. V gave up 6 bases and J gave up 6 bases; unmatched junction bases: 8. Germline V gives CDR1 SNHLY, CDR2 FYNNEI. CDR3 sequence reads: CASRPTGIGEQYF. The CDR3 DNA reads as TGTGCCAGCAGACCGACAGGGATCGGCGAGCAGTACTTC.

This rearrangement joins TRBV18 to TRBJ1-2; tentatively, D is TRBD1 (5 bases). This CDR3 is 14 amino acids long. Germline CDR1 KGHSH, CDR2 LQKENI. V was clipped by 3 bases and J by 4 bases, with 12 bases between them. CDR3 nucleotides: TGTGCCAGCTCACCTGATCGCCAGGGCTATGGCTACACCTTC. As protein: CASSPDRQGYGYTF. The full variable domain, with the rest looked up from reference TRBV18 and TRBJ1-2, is NAGVMQNPRHLVRRRGQEARLRCSPMKGHSHVYWYRQLPEEGLKFMVYLQKENIIDESGMPKERFSAEFPKEGPSILRIQQVVRGDSAAYFCASSPDRQGYGYTFGSGTRLTVV.

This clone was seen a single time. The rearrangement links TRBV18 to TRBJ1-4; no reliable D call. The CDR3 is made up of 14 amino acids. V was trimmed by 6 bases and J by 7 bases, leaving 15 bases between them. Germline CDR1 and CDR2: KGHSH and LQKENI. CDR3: CASSPLGRGEKLFF. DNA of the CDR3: TGTGCCAGCTCCCCGTTGGGCCGTGGTGAAAAACTGTTTTTT.

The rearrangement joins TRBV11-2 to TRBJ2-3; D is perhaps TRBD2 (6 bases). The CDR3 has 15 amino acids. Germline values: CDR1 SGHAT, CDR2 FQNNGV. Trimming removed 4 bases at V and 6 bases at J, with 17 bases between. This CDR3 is CASSSEPLAGDTQYF. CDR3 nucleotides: TGTGCCAGCAGCTCCGAGCCACTAGCTGGGGATACGCAGTATTTT.

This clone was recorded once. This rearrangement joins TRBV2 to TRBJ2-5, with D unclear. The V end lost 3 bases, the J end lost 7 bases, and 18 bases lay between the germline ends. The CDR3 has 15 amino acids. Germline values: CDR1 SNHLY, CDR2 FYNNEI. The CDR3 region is CASSDSPPNGVTQYF. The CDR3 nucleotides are TGTGCCAGCAGTGATTCCCCGCCAAATGGAGTGACCCAGTACTTC. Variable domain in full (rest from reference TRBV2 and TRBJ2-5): EPEVTQTPSHQVTQMGQEVILRCVPISNHLYFYWYRQILGQKVEFLVSFYNNEISEKSEIFDDQFSVERPDGSNFTLKIRSTKLEDSAMYFCASSDSPPNGVTQYFGPGTRLLVL.

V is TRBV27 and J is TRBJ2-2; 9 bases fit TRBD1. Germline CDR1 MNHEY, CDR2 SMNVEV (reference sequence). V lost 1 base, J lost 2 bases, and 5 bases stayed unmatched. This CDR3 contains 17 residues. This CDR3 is CASSLLGQGKNTGELFF. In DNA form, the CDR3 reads TGTGCCAGCAGTTTATTGGGACAGGGTAAAAACACCGGGGAGCTGTTTTTT.

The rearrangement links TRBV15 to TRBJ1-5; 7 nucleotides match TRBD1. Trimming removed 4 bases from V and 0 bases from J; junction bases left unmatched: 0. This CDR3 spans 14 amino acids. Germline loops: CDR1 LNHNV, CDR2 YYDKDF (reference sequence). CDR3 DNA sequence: TGTGCCACCAGCAACAGGGGTAGCAATCAGCCCCAGCATTTT. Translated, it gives CATSNRGSNQPQHF. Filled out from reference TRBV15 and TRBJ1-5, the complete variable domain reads DAMVIQNPRYQVTQFGKPVTLSCSQTLNHNVMYWYQQKSSQAPKLLFHYYDKDFNNEADTPDNFQSRRPNTSFCFLDIRSPGLGDTAMYLCATSNRGSNQPQHFGDGTRLSIL.

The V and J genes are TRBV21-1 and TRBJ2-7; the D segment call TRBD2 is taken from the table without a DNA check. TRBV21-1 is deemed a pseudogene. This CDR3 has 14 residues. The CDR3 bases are TGTGCCAGCAGGGGGGGGCAAAGCTCCTACGAGCAGTACTTC. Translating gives CASRGGQSSYEQYF.

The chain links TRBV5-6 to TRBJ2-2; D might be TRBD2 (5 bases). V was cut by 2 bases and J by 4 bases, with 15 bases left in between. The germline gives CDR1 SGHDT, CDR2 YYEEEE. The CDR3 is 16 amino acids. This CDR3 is CASSFVRGKGTGELFF. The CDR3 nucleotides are TGTGCCAGCAGCTTTGTCCGGGGAAAGGGCACCGGGGAGCTGTTTTTT.

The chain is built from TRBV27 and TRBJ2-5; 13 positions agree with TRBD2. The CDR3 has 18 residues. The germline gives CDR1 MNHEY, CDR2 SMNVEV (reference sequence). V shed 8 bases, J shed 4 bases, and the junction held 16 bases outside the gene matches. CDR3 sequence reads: CASGRRGPTSGRGETQYF. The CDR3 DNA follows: TGTGCCAGCGGGAGGAGGGGCCCCACTAGCGGGAGGGGAGAGACCCAGTACTTC.

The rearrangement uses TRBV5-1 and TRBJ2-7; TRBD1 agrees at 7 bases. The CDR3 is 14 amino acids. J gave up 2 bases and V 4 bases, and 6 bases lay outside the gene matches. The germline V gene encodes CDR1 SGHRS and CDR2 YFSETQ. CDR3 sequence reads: CASSPRDSPYEQYF. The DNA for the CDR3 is TGCGCCAGCAGCCCCCGGGACAGCCCCTACGAGCAGTACTTC.

This chain's CDR3 is CASSFLPFTNTEAFF. CDR3 in DNA: TGTGCCAGCAGTTTCCTACCGTTTACGAACACTGAAGCTTTCTTT. This chain joins TRBV6-5 and TRBJ1-1; D is unclear. Trimming cost V 4 bases and J 1 base, with 13 bases left between them. From germline, CDR1 is MNHEY and CDR2 SVGAGI. The CDR3 runs to 15 residues.

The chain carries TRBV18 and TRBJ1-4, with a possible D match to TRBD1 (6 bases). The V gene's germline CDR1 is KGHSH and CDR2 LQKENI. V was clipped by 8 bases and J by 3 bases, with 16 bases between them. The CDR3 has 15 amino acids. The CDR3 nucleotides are TGTGCCAGCACCGCGTTGGGGGCGGCTAATGAAAAACTGTTTTTT. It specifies CASTALGAANEKLFF.

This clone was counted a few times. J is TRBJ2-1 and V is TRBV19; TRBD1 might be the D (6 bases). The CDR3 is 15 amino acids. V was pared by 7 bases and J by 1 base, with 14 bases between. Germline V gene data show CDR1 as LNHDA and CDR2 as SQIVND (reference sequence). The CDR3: CASTADRSSYNEQFF. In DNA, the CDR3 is TGTGCCAGTACGGCGGACAGAAGTTCCTACAATGAGCAGTTCTTC.

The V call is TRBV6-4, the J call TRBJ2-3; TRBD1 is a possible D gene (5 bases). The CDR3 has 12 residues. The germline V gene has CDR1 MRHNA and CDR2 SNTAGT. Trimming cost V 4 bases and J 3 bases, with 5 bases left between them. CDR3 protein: CASSAGTDTQYF. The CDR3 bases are TGTGCCAGCAGTGCAGGGACAGATACGCAGTATTTT.

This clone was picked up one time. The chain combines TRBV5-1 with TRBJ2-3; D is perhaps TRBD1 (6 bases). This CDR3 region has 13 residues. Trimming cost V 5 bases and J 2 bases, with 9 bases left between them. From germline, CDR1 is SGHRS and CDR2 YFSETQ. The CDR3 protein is CASSWTDTDTQYF. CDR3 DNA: TGCGCCAGCAGTTGGACAGACACAGATACGCAGTATTTT.

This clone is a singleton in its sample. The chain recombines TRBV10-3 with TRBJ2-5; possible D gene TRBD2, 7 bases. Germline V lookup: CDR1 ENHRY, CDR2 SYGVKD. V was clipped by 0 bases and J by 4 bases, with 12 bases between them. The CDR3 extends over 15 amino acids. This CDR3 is CAISESGGRRETQYF. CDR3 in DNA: TGTGCCATCAGTGAGTCGGGGGGGCGAAGAGAGACCCAGTACTTC.

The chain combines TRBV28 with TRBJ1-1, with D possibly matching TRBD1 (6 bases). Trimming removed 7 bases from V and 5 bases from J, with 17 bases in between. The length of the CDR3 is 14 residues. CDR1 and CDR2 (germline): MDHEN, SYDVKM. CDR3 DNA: TGTGCCAGCAATACTCTTTGGGGGCGGACTGAAGCTTTCTTT. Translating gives CASNTLWGRTEAFF. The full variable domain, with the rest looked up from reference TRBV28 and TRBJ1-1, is DVKVTQSSRYLVKRTGEKVFLECVQDMDHENMFWYRQDPGLGLRLIYFSYDVKMKEKGDIPEGYSVSREKKERFSLILESASTNQTSMYLCASNTLWGRTEAFFGQGTRLTVV.